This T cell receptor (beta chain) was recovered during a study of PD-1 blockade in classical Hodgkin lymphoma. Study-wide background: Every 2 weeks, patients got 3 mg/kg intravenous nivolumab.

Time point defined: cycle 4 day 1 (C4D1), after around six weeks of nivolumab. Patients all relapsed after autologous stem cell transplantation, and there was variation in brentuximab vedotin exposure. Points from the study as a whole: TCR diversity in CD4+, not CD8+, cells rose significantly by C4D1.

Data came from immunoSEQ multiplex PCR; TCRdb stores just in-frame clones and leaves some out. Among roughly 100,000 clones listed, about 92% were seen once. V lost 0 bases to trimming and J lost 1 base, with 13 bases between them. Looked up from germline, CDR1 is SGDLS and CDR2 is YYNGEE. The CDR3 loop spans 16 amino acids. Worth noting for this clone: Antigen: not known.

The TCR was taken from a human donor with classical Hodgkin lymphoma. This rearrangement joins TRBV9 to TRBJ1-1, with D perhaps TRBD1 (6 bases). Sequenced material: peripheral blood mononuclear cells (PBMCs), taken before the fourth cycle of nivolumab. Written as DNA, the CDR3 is TGTGCCAGCAGCGTAGAGGGTCTCAGGGGGAACACTGAAGCTTTCTTT. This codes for CASSVEGLRGNTEAFF.